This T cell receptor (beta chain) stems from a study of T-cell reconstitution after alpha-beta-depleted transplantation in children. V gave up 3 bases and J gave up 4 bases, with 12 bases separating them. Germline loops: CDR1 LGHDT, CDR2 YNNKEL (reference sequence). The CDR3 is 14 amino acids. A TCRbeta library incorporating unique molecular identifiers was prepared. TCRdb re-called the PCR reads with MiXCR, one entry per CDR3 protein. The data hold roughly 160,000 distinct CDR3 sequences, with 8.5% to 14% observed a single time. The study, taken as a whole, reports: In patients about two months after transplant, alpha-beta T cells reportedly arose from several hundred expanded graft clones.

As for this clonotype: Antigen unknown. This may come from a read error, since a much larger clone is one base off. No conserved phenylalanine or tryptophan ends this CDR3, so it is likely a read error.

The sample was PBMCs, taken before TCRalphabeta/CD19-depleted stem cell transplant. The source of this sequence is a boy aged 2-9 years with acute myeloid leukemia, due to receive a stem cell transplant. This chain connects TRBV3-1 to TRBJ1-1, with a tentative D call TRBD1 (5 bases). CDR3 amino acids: CASSHFRGGTEAFL. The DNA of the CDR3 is TGTGCCAGCAGCCATTTTAGGGGAGGCACTGAAGCTTTCCTT.